A single sample is the source of the 24 T cell receptor beta chains below, sequenced in a study of lymphopenia after photon versus proton radiotherapy (dated by TCRdb to the late 2010s). Receptor libraries were prepared by the immunoSEQ multiplex PCR assay. In TCRdb, the immuneACCESS table is reduced to in-frame sequences with V and J assigned. These tables do not hold every clone; where another copy was compared, an unresolved V gene accounts for under half, and the others remain unexplained. The sample contains over 15,000 clones, about 93% of them found a single time. Roughly 6.6% of the sample rests with the top ten. This specimen was peripheral blood, taken from a patient treated with photon-based radiotherapy. The source is a man aged 60 to 69 with pancreatic cancer.

V and J are TRBV5-6 and TRBJ2-2; a possible D gene is TRBD2 (6 bases). The length of the CDR3 is 16 residues. Between the trimmed V and J ends, which lost 2 bases and 4 bases, there was a span of 15 bases. The germline V gene encodes CDR1 SGHDT and CDR2 YYEEEE. In nucleotides, the CDR3 is TGTGCCAGCAGCTTACCGGGACTCCTGGGCACCGGGGAGCTGTTTTTT. Amino acid sequence: CASSLPGLLGTGELFF.

CDR3 residues: CASSKLGLLYGNQPQHF. CDR3 bases: TGTGCCAGCAGCAAACTGGGGCTCTTATATGGCAATCAGCCCCAGCATTTT. V and J are TRBV21-1 and TRBJ1-5; the table's D call, TRBD1, was not checked against the DNA. TRBV21-1 is assigned pseudogene status. The CDR3 sequence is 17 residues long.

The chain employs TRBV19 and TRBJ1-5, with unresolved D. The CDR3 is 16 residues long. Germline V gene data show CDR1 as LNHDA and CDR2 as SQIVND (reference sequence). V lost 3 bases and J 3 bases, leaving 15 bases between the germline ends. CDR3 protein: CASSIRDASFNQPQHF. The DNA for the CDR3 is TGTGCCAGTAGTATTCGGGATGCTTCTTTCAATCAGCCCCAGCATTTT.

This clone was seen only once. The chain joins TRBV11-2 to TRBJ2-5; D is perhaps TRBD1 or TRBD2 (6 bases each). Germline V gives CDR1 SGHAT, CDR2 FQNNGV. V shed 5 bases and J shed 5 bases, with 18 bases lying between them. The CDR3 sequence is 15 residues long. CDR3 region: CASSPQTRGRETQYF. The CDR3 nucleotides read TGTGCCAGCAGCCCCCAGACTAGGGGGAGGGAGACCCAGTACTTC.

The rearrangement joins TRBV7-9 to TRBJ2-2; D not resolved. The V and J ends lost 2 bases and 7 bases respectively, with 2 bases between them. Germline assignment: CDR1 SEHNR and CDR2 FQNEAQ (reference sequence). The CDR3 has 11 residues. The CDR3 DNA reads TGTGCCAGCAGCTTAAACGGGGAGCTGTTTTTT. Translating it yields CASSLNGELFF.

The J gene is TRBJ1-5, the V gene TRBV18, with no clear D. The CDR3 totals 15 residues. Germline loops: CDR1 KGHSH, CDR2 LQKENI. Trimming took 0 bases from V and 1 from J, leaving 7 bases between them. This CDR3 reads CASSPPGDSNQPQHF. The CDR3 DNA follows: TGTGCCAGCTCACCACCGGGAGACAGCAATCAGCCCCAGCATTTT.

The chain couples TRBV7-8 to TRBJ2-2; D is perhaps TRBD1 or TRBD2 (5 bases each). The germline CDR1 and CDR2 sequences are SGHVS and FQNEAQ. The CDR3 length is 15 residues. V lost 5 bases and J 7 bases, leaving 17 bases between the germline ends. The CDR3 spells CASSRRGPILGELFF. CDR3 nucleotides: TGTGCCAGCAGCCGTCGGGGACCAATCCTCGGGGAGCTGTTTTTT.

This sequence joins TRBV18 and TRBJ1-4; 8 positions match TRBD1. CDR3 length: 14 residues. V lost 3 bases, J lost 8 bases, and 5 bases stayed unmatched. Germline CDR1 is KGHSH and CDR2 is LQKENI. The CDR3 nucleotides are TGTGCCAGCTCACCCAACAGGGGGGACGAAAAACTGTTTTTT. It yields the protein CASSPNRGDEKLFF.

This sequence joins TRBV19 and TRBJ2-5; D gene ambiguous. Looked up from germline, CDR1 is LNHDA and CDR2 is SQIVND (reference sequence). V lost 3 bases and J lost 4, with 9 bases in between. The CDR3 spans 13 residues. The CDR3 region has the DNA TGTGCCAGTAGTATTTCCCCCTTAGAGACCCAGTACTTC. This sequence encodes CASSISPLETQYF. Filled out from reference TRBV19 and TRBJ2-5, the complete variable domain reads DGGITQSPKYLFRKEGQNVTLSCEQNLNHDAMYWYRQDPGQGLRLIYYSQIVNDFQKGDIAEGYSVSREKKESFPLTVTSAQKNPTAFYLCASSISPLETQYFGPGTRLLVL.

The chain recombines TRBV28 with TRBJ1-5; 9 nucleotides line up with TRBD1. The V and J ends lost 6 bases and 3 bases, in that order; junction bases with no gene match: 6. This CDR3 contains 15 residues. Looked up from germline, CDR1 is MDHEN and CDR2 is SYDVKM. The CDR3 is CASRGTGRPNQPQHF. As DNA, the CDR3 is TGTGCCAGCAGAGGGACAGGGAGACCCAATCAGCCCCAGCATTTT.

The J gene is TRBJ2-7, the V gene TRBV6-1; D is perhaps TRBD1 (5 bases). V was cut by 2 bases and J by 7 bases, with 18 bases left in between. Germline V CDR1 and CDR2: MNHNS, SASEGT. This CDR3 contains 15 residues. The CDR3 DNA is TGTGCCAGCAGTGAATGGGCAGGGCAGGGATTTGAGCAGTACTTC. Its protein product is CASSEWAGQGFEQYF.

J is TRBJ2-3 and V is TRBV12-5; 9 bases are a match to TRBD1. CDR1 is LGHNT, CDR2 FRNRAP, per germline. V lost 7 bases and J lost 4; bases outside the gene matches: 15. This CDR3 contains 17 residues. This CDR3 reads CASASPPGTGSPDTQYF. CDR3 nucleotide sequence: TGTGCTAGTGCCTCACCCCCCGGGACAGGGAGCCCAGATACGCAGTATTTT.

This clone was counted a single time. The rearrangement links TRBV5-1 to TRBJ2-5; 9 bases are shared with TRBD1. This CDR3 region has 15 residues. After removal of 0 bases from V and 4 bases from J, the junction contained 4 bases not matched to a gene. The germline CDR1 and CDR2 sequences are SGHRS and YFSETQ. CDR3 in amino acids: CASSLDYRGRETQYF. CDR3 nucleotides: TGCGCCAGCAGCTTGGACTACAGGGGGCGAGAGACCCAGTACTTC.

The chain combines TRBV2 with TRBJ1-2; 9 nucleotides align to TRBD1. The V gene end was trimmed by 9 bases and the J gene end by 0 bases; junction bases not matched to a gene: 8. Per germline, CDR1 SNHLY and CDR2 FYNNEI. The CDR3 loop spans 15 amino acids. Here the CDR3 DNA reads TGTGCCAGGGAAACTCGACAGGGGGCTAACTATGGCTACACCTTC. It encodes CARETRQGANYGYTF.

This chain joins TRBV18 and TRBJ1-1, with D tentatively TRBD1 (5 bases). The CDR3 totals 15 residues. The V and J ends lost 2 bases and 2 bases respectively, with 12 bases between them. CDR1 KGHSH and CDR2 LQKENI come from the germline V gene. The CDR3 bases are TGTGCCAGCTCACCAAGCAAGGGGTCAAACACTGAAGCTTTCTTT. Protein product: CASSPSKGSNTEAFF.

The chain couples TRBV1 to TRBJ2-3; TRBD1, the D gene given by the table, was not confirmed from the DNA. TRBV1 is marked as a pseudogene. The CDR3 loop spans 15 amino acids. For the CDR3, the DNA is TGCACCAGCAGCCGGCAGGTTAGACCGACAGATACGCAGTATTTT. Protein sequence: CTSSRQVRPTDTQYF.

This chain connects TRBV6-1 to TRBJ2-5, with D tentatively TRBD1 or TRBD2 (6 bases each). Germline CDR1 and CDR2: MNHNS and SASEGT. The V end was cut by 4 bases, the J end by 4 bases, with 19 bases between. This CDR3 has 16 amino acids. The CDR3 bases are TGTGCCAGCAGTGTACATTTTTCGGGGGCCCGAGAGACCCAGTACTTC. It codes for CASSVHFSGARETQYF.

The V and J genes are TRBV4-3 and TRBJ2-5; 10 bases fit TRBD2. The V and J ends lost 0 bases and 2 bases, in that order; junction bases with no gene match: 0. The CDR3 sequence is 15 residues long. Looked up from germline, CDR1 is LGHNA and CDR2 is YSLEER. CDR3 sequence: CASSQELAGQETQYF. Written as DNA, the CDR3 is TGCGCCAGCAGCCAAGAACTAGCGGGACAAGAGACCCAGTACTTC.

V and J are TRBV6-6 and TRBJ1-1; weak D call: TRBD1 (6 bases). Germline V lookup: CDR1 MNHNY, CDR2 SVGAGI (reference sequence). This CDR3 has 16 amino acids. V was trimmed by 3 bases and J by 3 bases, leaving 17 bases between them. The CDR3 nucleotides are TGTGCCAGCAGTTATGCAAGGGGGATTCTTTACACTGAAGCTTTCTTT. Amino acids: CASSYARGILYTEAFF.

V usage is TRBV7-2 and J usage is TRBJ2-5, with 9 nucleotides matching TRBD1. The CDR3 runs 15 residues. The V and J ends lost 7 bases and 4 bases, in that order; junction bases with no gene match: 10. Germline CDR1 SGHTA, CDR2 FQGNSA. CDR3 protein: CASTAPGTGRETQYF. The CDR3 bases are TGTGCCAGCACCGCCCCGGGGACAGGGAGAGAGACCCAGTACTTC.

The rearrangement joins TRBV9 to TRBJ2-1; the match to TRBD1 covers 9 bases. The CDR3 is made up of 15 amino acids. J gave up 8 bases and V 0 bases, and 6 bases lay outside the gene matches. Germline CDR1 reads SGDLS; CDR2 reads YYNGEE. The CDR3 sequence: CASSVGGQGIHEQFF. In DNA form, the CDR3 reads TGTGCCAGCAGCGTAGGGGGACAGGGTATCCATGAGCAGTTCTTC.

The rearrangement links TRBV5-1 to TRBJ1-5; the match to TRBD1 covers 9 bases. The germline V gene has CDR1 SGHRS and CDR2 YFSETQ. J was trimmed by 7 bases and V by 2 bases; bases with no gene match: 13. The CDR3 extends over 17 amino acids. The CDR3 protein is CASSFDPWDRDNQPQHF. The CDR3 region has the DNA TGCGCCAGCAGCTTCGACCCTTGGGACAGGGATAACCAGCCCCAGCATTTT.

The chain employs TRBV7-2 and TRBJ2-3, with 14 positions matching TRBD2. J gave up 4 bases and V 4 bases, and 4 bases lay outside the gene matches. This CDR3 region has 16 residues. Germline loops: CDR1 SGHTA, CDR2 FQGNSA. The DNA of the CDR3 is TGTGCCAGCAGCTCCGGACTAGCGGGGGGCGCAGATACGCAGTATTTT. It yields the protein CASSSGLAGGADTQYF.

This chain joins TRBV29-1 and TRBJ1-5; D is unresolved. The germline gives CDR1 SQVTM, CDR2 ANQGSEA. The germline V and J ends were trimmed by 7 bases and 4 bases, with 11 bases remaining between them. This CDR3 spans 12 amino acids. Here the CDR3 DNA reads TGCAGCGCCCAAGACGGGAATCAGCCCCAGCATTTT. Its protein product is CSAQDGNQPQHF.